This TCR beta chain comes out of a study of cytomegalovirus exposure and HLA in healthy donors (dated by TCRdb to 2016 to 2017). At the level of the whole study: In an earlier analysis of 450 to 750 of the donors, less than 350 Gb of sequence data and 100 million or so unique TCR beta sequences from 180 million or so T cells were reported. An early release covering approximately 600 HLA-typed donors comprised about 320 gigabases of sequencing data and tens of millions of unique TCR sequences. The genetic ancestry cluster associated with self-reported Caucasian donors included around four fifths of the roughly 390 genotyped donors. The study aimed to test whether cataloging public T cell receptors could reveal signatures of past pathogen exposure. The study profiled the T cell repertoires of fewer than 850 subjects by immunosequencing and related them to cytomegalovirus serostatus. Besides the first cohort of roughly 700 subjects, a separate validation cohort made up of 120 different subjects was used. High-throughput TCR immunosequencing, statistical association of individual TCRs with disease status, and machine learning were combined to predict cytomegalovirus infection status. A later analysis re-examined previously published TCR beta repertoires from more than 550 donors and added high-resolution HLA genotyping to investigate patterns of TCR occurrence. The later analysis used no new phenotypic data to find candidate immune exposures, relying instead on TCR beta sequences and their occurrence across donors. To decide whether each TCR beta V gene segment behaved as functional or pseudogenic, an earlier analysis of fewer than 750 of the donors relied on high-throughput TCR beta sequencing. Donor age, sex, ethnicity and CMV serostatus were collected together with the repertoire data. Genome-wide SNP genotypes for about 60% of the 666 donors were used in a later genetic analysis, which treated that subset as a discovery cohort. Every discovery cohort repertoire had been produced on one sequencing platform. HLA typing covered class I and class II loci at four-digit resolution. The number of typed donors differed by locus: about 620-640 for A, B, C, DRB1 and DQB1; approximately 530 for DQA1; over 600 for DPA1; and approximately 450 for DPB1. Five DR-DQ haplotypes were handled as single units for association and clustering because linkage in the cohort was strong. Among 300 to 500 genotyped donors of the cohort, an average of roughly 230,000 unique TCR beta nucleotide sequences was sequenced per donor, of which 15% to 20% were non-productive.

Study-wide conclusions, independent of this receptor: Linkage disequilibrium might explain the correlated functional status among segregating V segments, but an unknown experimental factor could not be ruled out. Because counts were too low, approximately 15 rarely observed V segments, including chromosome 9 orphons, were excluded from the earlier analysis of 500 to 700 of the donors. Most TCR sequences were observed very rarely across donors, whereas some public TCRs were present in many individuals. The sequencing pipeline was judged likely to have produced a cluster of highly shared sequence variants as a technical artifact. Most CMV-associated TCR beta chains appeared to be HLA-restricted in a later analysis, and the HLA associations seemed to be driven largely by CMV exposure. A few of the identified cytomegalovirus-associated TCR beta chains were confirmed in vitro to be specific for cytomegalovirus antigens. In this cohort, only TCR beta chains were sequenced, and detectable features were limited by the absence of alpha or paired-chain data. A further reported finding was that TCR beta sequences accurately predicted the HLA-A and HLA-B alleles for most subjects in the first cohort. Sequencing depth was assumed to be roughly uniform across donors in the presence/absence analyses, though that assumption may not hold. The 87-base-pair reads could not distinguish some IMGT-functional V segments, including TRBV6-2 and TRBV6-3, so those segments were excluded. Because HLA typing was missing for some donors at each locus, association tests included only the typed subset. At a false discovery rate of 0.05, a later analysis linked some 17,000 TCR beta sequences to specific HLA alleles. A later analysis found that HLA-associated TCR beta chains were more clonally expanded and had lower generation probabilities than equally common non-associated chains. CMV serostatus was the only immune exposure information available for the cohort. According to a later analysis, TCR association rates differed among HLA loci, with DRB1 alleles showing the most associated TCRs and HLA-C alleles showing the fewest. Cytomegalovirus status was reported to be diagnosed by the classifier with high specificity and sensitivity in both the original and validation cohorts. V-gene and J-gene trimming of TCR beta chains was associated with a missense DCLRE1C variant in a later genetic analysis, and the association was replicated in an independent cohort. A total of 150 to 200 TCR beta chains were listed by the study as associated with cytomegalovirus. An earlier analysis of roughly 570 of the donors showed that most TCR beta V segments appeared in productive rearrangements either about 87% or about 30% of the time, which broadly matched IMGT annotations. A later analysis reported that several top co-occurrence clusters appeared linked to parvovirus B19, influenza, CMV and Epstein-Barr virus. The authors suggested that the approach could potentially be generalized to other disease states and immunological phenotypes. When HLA alleles, especially DR and DQ, strongly co-occurred, TCR associations were difficult to assign to individual alleles. Compared with the approximately 670-donor mean, donors in an Asian-associated ancestry cluster had fewer N-insertions in productive TCRs, according to a later genetic analysis.

The CDR3 goes from the cysteine to the phenylalanine over 14 residues. This entry keeps only the CDR3 DNA: 42 bases, framed from base 1. Looking up the germline V gene yields CDR1 SGDLS and CDR2 YYNGEE. The V end loses 3 bases and the J end loses 5 bases, and a stretch of 15 bases separates them. The library was obtained by the immunoSEQ multiplex PCR assay. For the multiplex PCR, a mixture combining 60 forward primers for TCR Vbeta segments and 13 reverse primers for TCR Jbeta segments was used. The CDR3 region of rearranged TCR beta genes was amplified from genomic DNA with a multiplex PCR assay. On the Illumina HiSeq System, the amplified TCR beta libraries were sequenced as 87-base-pair reads. From the authors' description of their analysis: In a later analysis, roughly 80 million unique TCR beta chains were counted across the 500 to 700 repertoires, and approximately 11 million of these chains were shared by at least two donors. A nearest-neighbor algorithm error-corrected the raw reads and collapsed the reads into unique sequences, merging closely related sequences to remove PCR and sequencing errors. Alignment of CDR3 sequences to IMGT reference sequences was used to assign V, D and J gene segments. For a sequence to be retained, a match of at least six nucleotides was required to both a V gene segment and a J gene segment. A rearrangement counted as productive if the CDR3 had no stop codons and remained in frame with V and J, and every other rearrangement counted as non-productive. Following IMGT convention, CDR3 was defined as the stretch from the second conserved V-encoded cysteine to the conserved J-encoded phenylalanine. Sequences without an unambiguous match to a single V gene segment were excluded from the earlier analysis of over 500 of the donors. In an earlier analysis of 450 to 750 of the donors, a V segment was called functional when productive rearrangements were above 56.7%, and segregating when the standard deviation between donors exceeded 5%. To diagnose cytomegalovirus status from the catalog of TCR beta chain sequences, a statistical classification framework was built. V and J gene assignment, in a later analysis, came from comparing TCR nucleotide sequences with IMGT/GENE-DB human TR gene sequences. In a later analysis, CDR3 sequences and most-parsimonious VDJ recombination scenarios were assigned using the TCRdist pipeline. In a later analysis, every TCR beta chain was defined by the combination of its CDR3 amino acid sequence and its V-gene family, and reads without a unique V-gene family were dropped. As a way to deal with suspected cross-contamination and a sequencing artifact, a later analysis dropped approximately 570 nucleotide sequences that were highly shared and had low generation probability. A later analysis calculated a clonal expansion index for each public chain from normalized within-repertoire ranks of inferred template counts. In a later analysis, generation probabilities were computed with a VDJ recombination model fitted to out-of-frame rearrangements, and the resulting probabilities were checked against IGoR. Hypergeometric tests were used in a later analysis to score TCR-TCR, TCR-HLA and TCR-CMV co-occurrence, with a repertoire-size bias correction applied to the TCR pairs. In a later analysis, false discovery rates were estimated by permuting HLA or CMV assignments 20 times. In a later analysis, co-occurring TCRs were grouped using DBSCAN, with TCRdist sequence similarity added in when clustering inside HLA-allele-positive subsets. Co-occurrence clustering excluded repertoires with fewer than 30,000 or more than 120,000 public chains, plus five with anomalous nucleotide sharing. TCRdb limited this immuneACCESS table to in-frame rearrangements with V and J called. A share of clones is missing; checked studies link under half to unresolved V genes, and the rest is unexplained. Clone size and the V and J calls come from that table; the DNA yielded D and trimming. This sample comprises 150,000 to 200,000 clones, around 75% of them detected only once. The ten largest make up roughly 1.5% of the sample.

The cohort consisted of approximately 690 healthy bone marrow donors. Cohort members were all nominally healthy when sampled, although unrecorded immune exposures were likely present. The donor tested CMV seronegative, placing the donor among the roughly 340 seronegative members of the cohort. Each donor provided a peripheral blood sample, and peripheral blood mononuclear cells were used for TCR beta sequencing. Genomic DNA was extracted from the blood cell samples with the Qiagen DNeasy Blood Extraction Kit. Note on this clone: It has no known antigen specificity. No base-level quality is on record; no much larger clone is a single base apart.

This TCR was recovered from a woman aged 50 to 60 in good health and CMV-seronegative. The sequencing sample was made of PBMCs. Recombination connected TRBV9 to TRBJ2-7; the D region possibly corresponds to TRBD1 (6 bases align). The sequenced DNA is TGTGCCAGCAGCGCCGCCGGGACATCCGACGAGCAGTACTTC. This is translated as CASSAAGTSDEQYF.